This TCR beta chain emerged from a study of CD8 T cells in Susac syndrome. TEMRA cells were enriched by FACS, and CD4+ and CD8+ T cells were negatively isolated. cDNA came from approximately 0.5 to 1 ug RNA primed by random hexamers. Each CDR3 protein is one row after TCRdb ran MiXCR on the immunoSEQ multiplex PCR reads. The table has about 190,000 distinct CDR3 sequences, approximately 93% seen once. The ends were cut back, 4 bases at V and 5 bases at J, with 23 bases in the middle. The CDR3 runs to 17 residues. Germline assignment: CDR1 LGHNA and CDR2 YNFKEQ. The sample consisted of CD4+ T cells from PBMCs. The receptor was isolated from a human donor in good health. The chain combines TRBV4-2 with TRBJ2-5; maybe TRBD2 (6 bases). This CDR3 is CASSPRGLAVPRETQYF. CDR3 in DNA: TGTGCCAGCAGCCCGCGGGGTCTAGCAGTCCCTCGGGAGACCCAGTACTTC.